This T cell receptor (beta chain) was documented in a study of vaccination and CD4 T cells after COVID-19. On the study more broadly: Roughly ten convalescent cases were mild and one was severe, and all had been SARS-CoV-2 positive by nasal swab PCR. Cultures acting as controls obtained a CEFX pool, an HIV-1 Nef pool, or no peptide. The study's findings and limits: Convalescent patients' clones that were vaccine-specific were spike mono-reactive in 304 of 307 cases.

The assay that was used to sequence DNA from cultured CD4+ T cells was the Oncomine TCR Beta short-read assay. TCRdb independently ran MiXCR on the PCR reads; one entry per CDR3 protein. The sample yields about 15,000 distinct CDR3 sequences, approximately 42% seen once. Treatment of the sample: approximately nine-day PBMC culture with coronavirus spike peptide pools or control peptides (ViraFEST assay). Once peptide pools had expanded antigen-specific T cells, ViraFEST sequenced TCRs. On this clonotype: What it recognizes is unknown.

V was trimmed by 6 bases and J by 5 bases, leaving 14 bases between them. CDR1 is SGHTA and CDR2 is FQGNSA in the germline V gene. The CDR3 has 15 amino acids. The chain combines TRBV7-2 with TRBJ1-6; no reliable D call. This clonotype was sampled from a human donor with COVID-19. Sequencing was performed on cultured CD4+ T cells from blood. Here the CDR3 reads CASRVDIGNNSPLHF. For the CDR3, the DNA is TGTGCCAGCAGGGTCGACATTGGGAATAATTCACCCCTCCACTTT.